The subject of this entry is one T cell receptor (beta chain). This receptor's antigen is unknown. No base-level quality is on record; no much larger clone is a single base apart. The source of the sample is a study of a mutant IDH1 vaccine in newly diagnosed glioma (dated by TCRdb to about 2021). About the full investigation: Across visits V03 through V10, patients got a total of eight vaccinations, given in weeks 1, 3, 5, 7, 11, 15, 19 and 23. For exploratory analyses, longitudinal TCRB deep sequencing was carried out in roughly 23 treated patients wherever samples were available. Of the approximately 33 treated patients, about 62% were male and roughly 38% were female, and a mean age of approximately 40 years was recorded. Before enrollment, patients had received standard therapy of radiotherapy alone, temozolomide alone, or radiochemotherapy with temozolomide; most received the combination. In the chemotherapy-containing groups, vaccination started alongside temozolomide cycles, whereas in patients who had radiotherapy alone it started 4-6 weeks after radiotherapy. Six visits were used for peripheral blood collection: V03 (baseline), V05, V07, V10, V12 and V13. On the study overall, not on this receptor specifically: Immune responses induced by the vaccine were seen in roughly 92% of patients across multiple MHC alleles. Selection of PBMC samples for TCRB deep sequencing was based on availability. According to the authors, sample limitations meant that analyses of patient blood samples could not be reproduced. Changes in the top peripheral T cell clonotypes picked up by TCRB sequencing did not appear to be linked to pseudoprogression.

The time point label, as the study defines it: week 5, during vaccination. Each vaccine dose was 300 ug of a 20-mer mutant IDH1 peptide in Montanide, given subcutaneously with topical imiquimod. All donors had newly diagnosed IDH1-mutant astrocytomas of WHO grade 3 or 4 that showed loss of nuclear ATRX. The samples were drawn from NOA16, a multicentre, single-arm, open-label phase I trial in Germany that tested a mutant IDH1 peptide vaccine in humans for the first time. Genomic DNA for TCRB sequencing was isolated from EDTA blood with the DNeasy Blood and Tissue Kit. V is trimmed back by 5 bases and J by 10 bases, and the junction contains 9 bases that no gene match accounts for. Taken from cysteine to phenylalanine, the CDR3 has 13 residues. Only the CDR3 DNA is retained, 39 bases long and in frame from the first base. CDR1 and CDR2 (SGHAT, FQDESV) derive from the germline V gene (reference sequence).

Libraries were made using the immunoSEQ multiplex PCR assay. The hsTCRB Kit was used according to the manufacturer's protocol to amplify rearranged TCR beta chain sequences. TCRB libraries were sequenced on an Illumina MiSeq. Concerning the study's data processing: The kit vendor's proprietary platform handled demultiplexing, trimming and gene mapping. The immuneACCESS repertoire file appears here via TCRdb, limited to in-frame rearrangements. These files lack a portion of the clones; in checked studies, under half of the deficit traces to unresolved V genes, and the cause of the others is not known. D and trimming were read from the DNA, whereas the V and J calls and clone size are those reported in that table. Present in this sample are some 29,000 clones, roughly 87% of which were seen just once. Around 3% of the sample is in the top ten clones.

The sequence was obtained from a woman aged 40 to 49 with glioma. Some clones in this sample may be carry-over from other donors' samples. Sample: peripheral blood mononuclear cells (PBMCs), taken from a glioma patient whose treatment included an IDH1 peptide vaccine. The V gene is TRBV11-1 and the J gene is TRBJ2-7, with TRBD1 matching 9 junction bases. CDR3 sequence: CASSDNRDRVQYF. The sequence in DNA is TGTGCCAGCAGCGACAACAGGGACAGGGTTCAGTACTTC. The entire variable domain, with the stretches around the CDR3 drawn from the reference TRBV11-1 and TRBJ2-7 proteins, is EAEVAQSPRYKITEKSQAVAFWCDPISGHATLYWYRQILGQGPELLVQFQDESVVDDSQLPKDRFSAERLKGVDSTLKIQPAELGDSAMYLCASSDNRDRVQYFGPGTRLTVT.